The TCR beta chain under discussion was sequenced for a study of blood T cell repertoires in COVID-19. Looking at the study overall: Some COVID-19 samples were acute and others convalescent; all came from the United States, Italy and Spain.

Assay used: immunoSEQ multiplex PCR; TCRdb lists only in-frame clones, some missing. The sample records 190,000 or so clones, around 90% being singletons. Of note for this clone: The sample has other DNA sequences that encode this CDR3 too.

The CDR3 length is 14 residues. V was clipped by 3 bases and J by 7 bases; unmatched bases: 4. Germline V gene data show CDR1 as SGHRS and CDR2 as YFSETQ. The chain combines TRBV5-1 with TRBJ2-1; 10 bases match TRBD1. This receptor was taken from a man aged 50-59 years with acute or convalescent COVID-19. Sequenced: peripheral blood. The DNA for the CDR3 is TGCGCCAGCAGCTCGGGACAGGGGTGGAATGAGCAGTTCTTC. Translating gives CASSSGQGWNEQFF. Using reference TRBV5-1 and TRBJ2-1 for the parts outside the CDR3, the full variable domain is KAGVTQTPRYLIKTRGQQVTLSCSPISGHRSVSWYQQTPGQGLQFLFEYFSETQRNKGNFPGRFSGRQFSNSRSEMNVSTLELGDSALYLCASSSGQGWNEQFFGPGTRLTVL.